What follows are 20 T cell receptor beta chains derived from one specimen sequenced in a study of T cells in Graves' hyperthyroidism and ophthalmopathy. RNA transcripts provided the source from which TCR beta CDR3 regions were amplified. TCR CDR3 underwent first-round RT-PCR with the HTBI primer set. MiXCR, applied by TCRdb to the multiplex PCR reads, yields one record per CDR3 protein. The sample gives 500,000 to 650,000 distinct CDR3 sequences, around 43% of which show up once; about 43% is in the top ten. The sequenced sample consisted of peripheral blood or thyroid tissue (not recorded which). These receptors all stem from an adult woman with Graves' disease, either hyperthyroidism or ophthalmopathy (not recorded which).

This clonotype has ten or more counts. The chain carries TRBV7-2 and TRBJ1-5, with unresolved D. The CDR3 extends over 15 amino acids. The V and J ends lost 0 bases and 4 bases respectively, with 10 bases between them. Looked up from germline, CDR1 is SGHTA and CDR2 is FQGNSA. Here the CDR3 reads CASSLAWQINQPQHF. CDR3 in DNA: TGTGCCAGCAGCTTAGCCTGGCAGATAAATCAGCCCCAGCATTTT. Looking up the rest from reference TRBV7-2 and TRBJ1-5 gives the full variable domain: GAGVSQSPSNKVTEKGKDVELRCDPISGHTALYWYRQSLGQGLEFLIYFQGNSAPDKSGLPSDRFSAERTGGSVSTLTIQRTQQEDSAVYLCASSLAWQINQPQHFGDGTRLSIL.

This clonotype was detected once. The rearrangement links TRBV7-9 to TRBJ1-2, with D unresolved. The V gene lost 3 bases and the J gene lost 5 bases, with 10 bases spanning the gap. Germline V lookup: CDR1 SEHNR, CDR2 FQNEAQ (reference sequence). This CDR3 has 13 amino acids. CDR3 residues: CASSFTEVYGYTF. The CDR3, as DNA: TGTGCCAGCAGCTTCACAGAAGTTTATGGCTACACCTTC.

The rearrangement links TRBV9 to TRBJ1-5; D unclear. Trimming pared 5 bases from V and 5 bases from J, leaving 11 bases between. There are 13 residues in the CDR3. Germline CDR1 is SGDLS and CDR2 is YYNGEE. CDR3 coding DNA: TGTGCCAGCAGGATAGGACCGGATCAGCCCCAGCATTTT. This gives the protein CASRIGPDQPQHF. The variable domain in full, completed from reference TRBV9 and TRBJ1-5, reads DSGVTQTPKHLITATGQRVTLRCSPRSGDLSVYWYQQSLDQGLQFLIQYYNGEERAKGNILERFSAQQFPDLHSELNLSSLELGDSALYFCASRIGPDQPQHFGDGTRLSIL.

As regards this clonotype: The junction does not match germline at one end; this may be a read error. J is TRBJ1-3 and V is TRBV5-5; D not resolved. CDR1 and CDR2 from the germline V gene are SGHKS and YYEKEE (reference sequence). This CDR3 spans 12 amino acids. CDR3 DNA sequence: TGCGCCAGCAGCCAGTGGAGAAACACCATATATTTT. Translation: CASSQWRNTIYF.

The sample holds many counts of this clonotype. The chain uses TRBV5-1 and TRBJ2-7; TRBD2 is a possible D gene (5 bases). The germline gives CDR1 SGHRS, CDR2 YFSETQ. There are 13 residues in the CDR3. V lost 0 bases and J 4 bases, leaving 8 bases between the germline ends. CDR3 sequence: CASSLDRDYEQYF. Written as DNA, the CDR3 is TGCGCCAGCAGCTTGGACCGGGATTACGAGCAGTACTTC.

The rearrangement links TRBV10-3 to TRBJ2-5; no definite D call. Trimming removed 4 bases from V and 5 bases from J, with 11 bases in between. The CDR3 sequence is 13 residues long. Germline V gives CDR1 ENHRY, CDR2 SYGVKD. The CDR3 bases are TGTGCCATCAGTGCATCGGGCCATGAGACCCAGTACTTC. This gives the protein CAISASGHETQYF.

The rearrangement links TRBV15 to TRBJ1-2, with D tentatively TRBD1 (6 bases). This CDR3 spans 17 amino acids. V was shortened by 0 bases and J by 2 bases, with 16 bases between the two germline ends. CDR1 is LNHNV, CDR2 YYDKDF, per germline (reference sequence). CDR3 DNA sequence: TGTGCCACCAGCAGAGATTTAACAGGGCTAAAGAACTATGGCTACACCTTC. Translated, it gives CATSRDLTGLKNYGYTF.

This clonotype was seen repeatedly, ten times or more. This chain joins TRBV10-2 and TRBJ1-1; maybe TRBD1 (6 bases). The CDR3 is made up of 14 amino acids. The ends were cut back, 2 bases at V and 2 bases at J, with 9 bases in the middle. Per the germline V gene, CDR1 is WSHSY and CDR2 is SAAADI. The CDR3 bases are TGCGCCAGCAGTGAGATGGGGGCCAACACTGAAGCTTTCTTT. Protein: CASSEMGANTEAFF.

The chain couples TRBV2 to TRBJ1-5, with D unresolved. CDR1 is SNHLY, CDR2 FYNNEI, per germline. The CDR3 runs 13 residues. V lost 6 bases and J 5 bases, leaving 11 bases between the germline ends. The CDR3 region is CASSQQLDQPQHF. The CDR3 nucleotides read TGTGCCAGCAGCCAACAGTTGGATCAGCCCCAGCATTTT.

This clonotype occurred many times. This chain connects TRBV2 to TRBJ2-5, with 10 positions matching TRBD2. The CDR3 is 14 residues long. Germline values: CDR1 SNHLY, CDR2 FYNNEI. Losses at the gene ends were 6 bases for V and 5 bases for J; bases not matched to a gene: 6. CDR3 in DNA: TGTGCCAGCAGATCTAGCGGGAGCCTGGAGACCCAGTACTTC. Translation: CASRSSGSLETQYF.

This chain joins TRBV7-9 and TRBJ2-7; 7 bases fit TRBD1. The CDR3 is 15 amino acids. The V and J ends lost 0 bases and 1 base, in that order; junction bases with no gene match: 3. From germline, CDR1 is SEHNR and CDR2 FQNEAQ (reference sequence). CDR3 residues: CASSLAETGSYEQYF. For the CDR3, the DNA is TGTGCCAGCAGCTTAGCCGAGACAGGGTCCTACGAGCAGTACTTC.

This clonotype was detected many times. The chain has TRBV20-1 and TRBJ1-5; D is unresolved. Trimming shortened V by 3 bases and J by 4 bases, and 7 bases separated the two germline ends. CDR1 and CDR2 from the germline V gene are DFQATT and SNEGSKA (reference sequence). The CDR3 is 12 amino acids. The CDR3 region has the DNA TGCAGTGCTAGGATGGGAAATCAGCCCCAGCATTTT. This sequence encodes CSARMGNQPQHF.

This clonotype was detected many times. The chain links TRBV6-6 to TRBJ2-7, with no clear D. The V gene's germline CDR1 is MNHNY and CDR2 SVGAGI (reference sequence). The CDR3 is 13 amino acids. Trimming took off 2 bases at V and 6 bases at J, with 11 bases between the two ends. The CDR3 protein is CASSYAHFGEQYF. The DNA of the CDR3 is TGTGCCAGCAGTTACGCCCATTTCGGCGAGCAGTACTTC.

The V call is TRBV29-1, the J call TRBJ1-1; the D gene is possibly TRBD1 (5 bases). The length of the CDR3 is 15 residues. Germline lookup yields CDR1 SQVTM and CDR2 ANQGSEA. V was cut by 3 bases and J by 3 bases, with 17 bases left in between. CDR3 sequence: CSVEGRAGRYTEAFF. CDR3 sequence (DNA): TGCAGCGTTGAGGGTCGGGCAGGGCGATACACTGAAGCTTTCTTT.

The chain couples TRBV7-9 to TRBJ2-7; 9 nucleotides align to TRBD2. The CDR3 contains 14 residues. Germline trimming cut 2 bases from V and 7 bases from J; bases unmatched to any gene: 6. Germline V gene data show CDR1 as SEHNR and CDR2 as FQNEAQ (reference sequence). The CDR3 is CASSLRLAGSEQYF. CDR3 DNA sequence: TGTGCCAGCAGCTTAAGGCTAGCGGGATCGGAGCAGTACTTC.

This clonotype was observed at least ten times. Germline is not matched at one junction end, which may reflect a read error. The V and J genes are TRBV10-3 and TRBJ2-7; D is uncertain. Germline CDR1 is ENHRY and CDR2 is SYGVKD. The CDR3 is made up of 17 amino acids. The DNA for the CDR3 is TGTGCCATCAGCGAGTCGGGTAGGGAACCCCTTCGGTACGAGCAGTACTTC. As protein: CAISESGREPLRYEQYF.

This clonotype showed up just a few times. The CDR3 does not close with the conserved phenylalanine or tryptophan, likely indicating a read error. The limits of the CDR3 on the DNA are not certain, so only TCRdb's listed CDR3 is given. V is TRBV10-3 and J is TRBJ2-5. Ends included, the CDR3 has 8 residues. In germline, CDR1 is ENHRY, CDR2 SYGVKD. The CDR3 sequence is CAISEELV.

CDR3 sequence: CASSYLSPGKEAQYF. The CDR3 region has the DNA TGTGCCAGCAGTTACTTATCCCCAGGGAAGGAGGCCCAGTACTTC. The chain joins TRBV6-2 or TRBV6-3 to TRBJ2-5; D assignment may be TRBD1 or TRBD2 (5 bases each). Germline V CDR1 and CDR2: MNHEY, SVGEGT. The V end was cut by 1 base, the J end by 9 bases, with 18 bases between. The CDR3 contains 15 residues.

This chain links TRBV20-1 with TRBJ2-7; a weak D match, TRBD1 (6 bases). The CDR3 consists of 13 residues. Germline V gene lookup returns CDR1 DFQATT and CDR2 SNEGSKA (reference sequence). The V end lost 2 bases, the J end lost 1 base, and 9 bases lay between the germline ends. CDR3 coding DNA: TGCAGTGCTAGACGGACAGCTTCCTACGAGCAGTACTTC. This translates into CSARRTASYEQYF.

This clonotype was seen a handful of times. This rearrangement joins TRBV28 to TRBJ1-6, with 7 bases fitting TRBD1. Germline V gene lookup returns CDR1 MDHEN and CDR2 SYDVKM. With 2 bases clipped from V and 6 bases from J, the junction kept 4 bases outside the gene matches. This CDR3 region has 15 residues. In DNA form, the CDR3 reads TGTGCCAGCAGTTTAGAAGGGACAGCTAATTCACCCCTCCACTTT. Encoded protein: CASSLEGTANSPLHF. Combining the CDR3 with reference TRBV28 and TRBJ1-6 gives the whole variable domain DVKVTQSSRYLVKRTGEKVFLECVQDMDHENMFWYRQDPGLGLRLIYFSYDVKMKEKGDIPEGYSVSREKKERFSLILESASTNQTSMYLCASSLEGTANSPLHFGNGTRLTVT.